This TCR beta chain was observed in a study of shared clonotypes between healthy human individuals. About the research overall: Per donor, three plates held CD4 naive cells, three held CD4 memory, two held CD8 naive and one held CD8 memory. Study-level findings and limits: The researchers took only blood, and tissue repertoires probably look different.

The germline CDR1 and CDR2 sequences are WSHSY and SAAADI. The CDR3 runs 15 residues. V was pared by 3 bases and J by 4 bases, with 7 bases of the junction left unmatched. This clone was counted between two and nine times. Its antigen is currently unknown. Sequencing used immunoSEQ multiplex PCR; TCRdb keeps in-frame clones, though not all of them. The sample includes 2 million or so clones, approximately 94% of them seen just once. It was CD45RO-negative cells, positively selected for CCR7, that made up naive CD8 cells, with terminally differentiated effector memory CD45RA+ cells excluded. The V call is TRBV10-2, the J call TRBJ2-7, with 9 bases aligning to TRBD2. The sequence derives from a man aged 18 to 35 in good health. Sequenced sample: naive CD8+ T cells sorted from blood. As DNA, the CDR3 is TGCGCCAGCAGTGATAAGGCTAGCGGGACTTACGAGCAGTACTTC. This gives the protein CASSDKASGTYEQYF.